This record concerns one T cell receptor beta chain sequence. Its target is not known. Splitting of CD4+ cells produced CD45RA+ naive and CD45RA-negative memory subsets. Only in-frame clones appear in the TCRdb table, and some are missing; sequencing was by immunoSEQ multiplex PCR. The table includes about 2.4 million clones, more than 80% detected once. CDR1 and CDR2 (germline): SGHTA, FQGNSA. The CDR3 is made up of 15 amino acids. Trimming removed 5 bases from V and 0 bases from J; junction bases left unmatched: 5. The data are from a study of shared clonotypes between healthy human individuals. The wider study: The cohort comprised a couple of women and a few men. Their ages spanned 18 to 49 years. Study results and caveats: The study generally estimated greater richness for naive than memory subsets. Sorted-subset sequencing, rarefaction showed, was incomplete despite large depth.

The sample taken for sequencing was naive CD4+ T cells sorted from blood. Described subset: CD45RA+ positively selected. The gene calls are TRBV7-2 and TRBJ2-3; 7 nucleotides match TRBD1. The origin of this receptor is a man in his late teens or twenties in good health. This CDR3 reads CASSVQGISTDTQYF. CDR3 DNA: TGTGCCAGCAGCGTACAGGGGATTAGCACAGATACGCAGTATTTT.